Presented here are 5 T cell receptor beta chains from one specimen sequenced in a study of blood T cell repertoires in COVID-19. Assay: immunoSEQ multiplex PCR; the TCRdb copy retains only in-frame clones and omits some. The sample consists of more than 95,000 clones, about 80% of them appearing once. Source material: peripheral blood. The receptors originated from a woman in her 70s with acute or convalescent COVID-19.

This clone was detected once. The chain employs TRBV18 and TRBJ1-1; a possible D gene is TRBD1 (5 bases). The CDR3 covers 14 residues. Trimming removed 1 base at V and 2 bases at J, with 8 bases between. Germline CDR1 is KGHSH and CDR2 is LQKENI. The CDR3 loop is CASSPQGHNTEAFF. The CDR3 region has the DNA TGTGCCAGCTCACCACAGGGGCACAACACTGAAGCTTTCTTT.

The chain couples TRBV6-1 to TRBJ1-2, with 7 bases fitting TRBD1. J was trimmed by 3 bases and V by 3 bases; bases with no gene match: 10. Per the germline V gene, CDR1 is MNHNS and CDR2 is SASEGT. This CDR3 has 16 amino acids. In DNA, the CDR3 is TGTGCCAGCAGTGAGGGCTGGCGACAGGGCCACTATGGCTACACCTTC. It yields the protein CASSEGWRQGHYGYTF.

The chain is built from TRBV11-3 and TRBJ2-2; 12 nucleotides align to TRBD1. The CDR3 loop spans 16 amino acids. CDR1 is SGHNT, CDR2 YENEEA, per germline. V trimming: 5 bases; J trimming: 3 bases; junction bases outside the gene matches: 4. The CDR3 region is CASSPGTGGYTGELFF. CDR3 nucleotides: TGTGCCAGCAGCCCAGGGACAGGGGGCTACACCGGGGAGCTGTTTTTT.

This rearrangement joins TRBV11-2 to TRBJ1-1; D remains unclear. With 7 bases removed from V and 1 base from J, the gap between germline ends came to 13 bases. CDR3 size: 14 residues. Germline CDR1 and CDR2: SGHAT and FQNNGV. CDR3 sequence: CASTLNVGNTEAFF. The CDR3 coding sequence is TGTGCCAGCACCCTTAATGTCGGGAACACTGAAGCTTTCTTT. Full variable domain (rest looked up from reference TRBV11-2 and TRBJ1-1): EAGVAQSPRYKIIEKRQSVAFWCNPISGHATLYWYQQILGQGPKLLIQFQNNGVVDDSQLPKDRFSAERLKGVDSTLKIQPAKLEDSAVYLCASTLNVGNTEAFFGQGTRLTVV.

This clone was observed a few times. In DNA, the CDR3 is TGCGCCAGCTGGGGGGGAGGAAACACTGAAGCTTTCTTT. It is translated as CASWGGGNTEAFF. This chain connects TRBV5-1 to TRBJ1-1; TRBD1 is a possible D gene (5 bases). The CDR3 spans 13 residues. V lost 7 bases and J lost 2, with 12 bases in between. CDR1 is SGHRS, CDR2 YFSETQ, per germline.